This entry lists 9 T cell receptor beta chains sequenced from one sample in a study of beta chain features in type 1 diabetes. cDNA synthesis used the whole RNA isolate, giving expressed TCRB sequences. Produced via immunoSEQ multiplex PCR; TCRdb's table is partial and in-frame only. The table includes 860,000 or so clones, 17% detected once. Sequencing input: naive CD4+ T cells from blood. These receptors all stem from a woman aged 18-29 years in good health.

This clone was counted between two and nine times. V is TRBV6-6 and J is TRBJ1-5; maybe TRBD1 (6 bases). V lost 7 bases and J 3 bases, leaving 13 bases between the germline ends. CDR1 is MNHNY and CDR2 is SVGAGI in the germline V gene (reference sequence). This CDR3 region has 14 residues. The DNA for the CDR3 is TGTGCCAGCAACTTAAGGACAGTCAATCAGCCCCAGCATTTT. It is translated as CASNLRTVNQPQHF.

The V call is TRBV13, the J call TRBJ2-5; D gene uncertain. V was clipped by 7 bases and J by 5 bases, with 20 bases between them. The length of the CDR3 is 15 residues. The germline V gene encodes CDR1 PRHDT and CDR2 FYEKMQ (reference sequence). The CDR3 protein is CASTLGQGIGETQYF. The CDR3, as DNA: TGTGCCAGCACCCTCGGGCAAGGGATAGGGGAGACCCAGTACTTC.

This chain connects TRBV5-4 to TRBJ2-7; possible D gene TRBD2, 5 bases. Germline-derived CDR1 and CDR2 are SGHNT and YYREEE (reference sequence). The CDR3 runs 13 residues. Trimming stripped 0 bases from V and 5 bases from J, with 9 bases between. The CDR3 DNA reads TGTGCCAGCAGCTTGGTGGGAGCGGACGAGCAGTACTTC. Its translation: CASSLVGADEQYF.

This chain uses TRBV18 with TRBJ2-1; D may be TRBD1 or TRBD2 (6 bases each). Trimming removed 0 bases from V and 6 bases from J, with 12 bases in between. This CDR3 region has 15 residues. The germline V gene has CDR1 KGHSH and CDR2 LQKENI. CDR3 nucleotide sequence: TGTGCCAGCTCACCACCCCCGGGGGCCTCCAATGAGCAGTTCTTC. Protein: CASSPPPGASNEQFF.

This clone was counted between two and nine times. This chain joins TRBV11-2 and TRBJ2-2; 15 bases match TRBD2. With 5 bases clipped from V and 4 bases from J, the junction kept 2 bases outside the gene matches. The CDR3 extends over 16 amino acids. Germline V gene data show CDR1 as SGHAT and CDR2 as FQNNGV. The CDR3 spells CASSQGLAGGTGELFF. CDR3 in DNA: TGTGCCAGCAGCCAGGGACTAGCGGGAGGCACCGGGGAGCTGTTTTTT.

The chain combines TRBV7-2 with TRBJ2-1; 12 positions agree with TRBD2. This CDR3 is 17 amino acids long. Trimming at V came to 5 bases and at J to 9 bases, leaving 14 bases not matched to a gene. Looked up from germline, CDR1 is SGHTA and CDR2 is FQGNSA. The CDR3 loop reads CASSLGYRLAGDGEQFF. CDR3 sequence (DNA): TGTGCCAGCAGCCTAGGGTACCGACTAGCGGGAGATGGTGAGCAGTTCTTC.

A remark on this clone: This same CDR3 is encoded by further DNA sequences in the sample. The rearrangement joins TRBV14 to TRBJ2-5; D not certain. The germline gives CDR1 SGHDN, CDR2 FVKESK. The V gene lost 4 bases and the J gene lost 4 bases, with 10 bases spanning the gap. The CDR3 totals 13 residues. The CDR3 DNA is TGTGCCAGCAGCCCACTGGGCGGAGAGACCCAGTACTTC. This gives the protein CASSPLGGETQYF.

This sequence joins TRBV28 and TRBJ2-7; no firm D call. V lost 6 bases and J 5 bases, leaving 8 bases between the germline ends. CDR1 is MDHEN, CDR2 SYDVKM, per germline. This CDR3 region has 11 residues. The CDR3 coding sequence is TGTGCCAGCAGGAGACTGAACGAGCAGTACTTC. Protein: CASRRLNEQYF.

The V and J genes are TRBV11-1 and TRBJ2-7; D may be TRBD1 (6 bases). CDR3 size: 15 residues. Between the trimmed V and J ends, which lost 4 bases and 5 bases, there was a span of 18 bases. In germline, CDR1 is SGHAT, CDR2 FQDESV (reference sequence). CDR3 region: CASSSVVGNRDEQYF. In nucleotides, the CDR3 is TGTGCCAGCAGCTCAGTCGTGGGCAACAGGGACGAGCAGTACTTC.